These 8 T cell receptor beta chains originate from one sample sequenced in a study of follicular helper T cells after annual influenza vaccination. The data were produced by immunoSEQ multiplex PCR, yet TCRdb's version contains in-frame clones alone and is incomplete. The repertoire holds some 10,000 clones, with roughly 80% as singletons. Regarding time point: 2015-2016 season, pre-vaccination. Source: CXCR5+ CD38- circulating T follicular helper cells from blood, taken on the day of influenza vaccination. Stated subset: circulating Tfh, non-naive CD4+CXCR5+PD-1+ (ICOS+CD38+ or ICOS-CD38-). These receptors all come from an adult who received the influenza vaccine.

The chain carries TRBV5-1 and TRBJ2-1; 7 nucleotides align to TRBD2. V trimming: 0 bases; J trimming: 5 bases; junction bases outside the gene matches: 8. From germline, CDR1 is SGHRS and CDR2 YFSETQ. The CDR3 has 16 residues. CDR3 DNA: TGCGCCAGCAGCTTGGAGTCTAGCGGCTCTGACAATGAGCAGTTCTTC. It codes for CASSLESSGSDNEQFF.

This clone was counted between two and nine times. CDR3 loop: CASSSGTSGRVQYF. The CDR3 nucleotides are TGTGCCAGCAGCTCCGGGACTAGCGGGAGAGTGCAGTACTTC. The chain recombines TRBV7-6 with TRBJ2-7; TRBD2 agrees at 14 bases. The CDR3 length is 14 residues. The trim removed 4 bases at V and 9 bases at J, leaving 5 bases unmatched. Looked up from germline, CDR1 is SGHVS and CDR2 is FNYEAQ.

The V call is TRBV10-3, the J call TRBJ1-2; D may be TRBD1 (5 bases). V gave up 6 bases and J gave up 4 bases, with 15 bases separating them. Looked up from germline, CDR1 is ENHRY and CDR2 is SYGVKD. This CDR3 is built from 14 residues. The CDR3 nucleotides read TGTGCCATCAGCGACCGGGACGGGCTCTATGGCTACACCTTC. It specifies CAISDRDGLYGYTF.

The gene calls are TRBV28 and TRBJ2-1, with 7 nucleotides matching TRBD2. The CDR3 is 13 amino acids. Germline V gives CDR1 MDHEN, CDR2 SYDVKM. V gave up 8 bases and J gave up 7 bases; unmatched junction bases: 8. The CDR3 loop is CASGRAGRNEQFF. The CDR3 region has the DNA TGTGCCAGCGGGAGGGCCGGCCGAAATGAGCAGTTCTTC.

The chain recombines TRBV7-8 with TRBJ1-4; D is undetermined. This CDR3 is 14 amino acids long. Trimming shortened V by 3 bases and J by 7 bases, and 12 bases separated the two germline ends. Germline CDR1 and CDR2: SGHVS and FQNEAQ. CDR3 DNA sequence: TGTGCCAGCAGCTTGCCTGGTCGAGGTGAAAAACTGTTTTTT. It yields the protein CASSLPGRGEKLFF.

V is TRBV28 and J is TRBJ1-5; D is unclear. CDR3 size: 15 residues. Germline assignment: CDR1 MDHEN and CDR2 SYDVKM. V was shortened by 3 bases and J by 3 bases, with 12 bases between the two germline ends. This CDR3 is CASSFWATYNQPQHF. In DNA form, the CDR3 reads TGTGCCAGCAGTTTTTGGGCGACTTACAATCAGCCCCAGCATTTT.

V and J are TRBV4-2 and TRBJ1-4, with a weak D call TRBD1 (6 bases). The CDR3 loop spans 17 amino acids. V lost 3 bases and J 3 bases, leaving 17 bases between the germline ends. Germline CDR1 is LGHNA and CDR2 is YNFKEQ. DNA of the CDR3: TGTGCCAGCAGCCAGTCGGGGGGCAATGGGGCTAATGAAAAACTGTTTTTT. Its protein is CASSQSGGNGANEKLFF.

A few counts support this clone. The chain combines TRBV5-1 with TRBJ2-1; 14 bases fit TRBD2. The CDR3 consists of 15 residues. Trimming removed 5 bases from V and 9 bases from J; junction bases left unmatched: 7. CDR1 and CDR2 (germline): SGHRS, YFSETQ. The CDR3 DNA reads as TGCGCCAGCAGTGGGACTAGCGGGAGTTCAGTTGAGCAGTTCTTC. It encodes CASSGTSGSSVEQFF.